This entry lists 5 T cell receptor beta chains sequenced from one sample in a study of OX40 agonist ivuxolimab in advanced cancers. Libraries were prepared by immunoSEQ multiplex PCR; TCRdb keeps only in-frame clonotypes and omits some of them. The table has more than 65,000 clones, 85% seen once. The sequences come from CD4+ or CD8+ T cells sorted from blood, collected in a trial of the OX40 agonist ivuxolimab. Every receptor here comes from an adult with an advanced solid tumor such as melanoma, head and neck, liver or kidney cancer.

This clone was observed a handful of times. CDR3 sequence: CASSQGVWNTEAFF. The CDR3 DNA reads as TGTGCCAGCTCTCAGGGGGTATGGAACACTGAAGCTTTCTTT. The chain couples TRBV18 to TRBJ1-1; 7 positions agree with TRBD1. The CDR3 has 14 residues. CDR1 KGHSH and CDR2 LQKENI come from the germline V gene. The junction had 5 bases not matched to a gene; V was cut back by 6 bases and J by 1 base. The entire variable domain, with the rest obtained from reference TRBV18 and TRBJ1-1, is as follows: NAGVMQNPRHLVRRRGQEARLRCSPMKGHSHVYWYRQLPEEGLKFMVYLQKENIIDESGMPKERFSAEFPKEGPSILRIQQVVRGDSAAYFCASSQGVWNTEAFFGQGTRLTVV.

The V and J genes are TRBV28 and TRBJ2-2; tentative D call: TRBD2 (6 bases). The CDR3 spans 13 residues. The germline CDR1 and CDR2 sequences are MDHEN and SYDVKM. Trimming removed 8 bases at V and 6 bases at J, with 13 bases between. CDR3 region: CASSFGGAGELFF. CDR3 coding DNA: TGTGCCAGCTCGTTCGGCGGGGCCGGGGAGCTGTTTTTT.

A single count supports this clone. The chain is built from TRBV6-5 and TRBJ2-5, with 12 positions matching TRBD2. The V segment lost 6 bases and the J segment 9 bases; nucleotides outside the gene matches: 8. Germline-derived CDR1 and CDR2 are MNHEY and SVGAGI. The CDR3 is made up of 14 amino acids. CDR3 residues: CASSTGLAGTAQYF. CDR3 sequence (DNA): TGTGCCAGCAGCACCGGACTAGCGGGGACGGCCCAGTACTTC.

A few counts support this clone. V usage is TRBV10-3 and J usage is TRBJ1-1, with unresolved D. With 2 bases removed from V and 7 bases from J, the gap between germline ends came to 8 bases. The CDR3 is made up of 12 amino acids. The germline CDR1 and CDR2 sequences are ENHRY and SYGVKD. The CDR3 region is CAISESGFEAFF. CDR3 coding DNA: TGTGCCATCAGTGAGAGTGGTTTTGAAGCTTTCTTT.

The chain employs TRBV19 and TRBJ1-4; D is unclear. Per germline, CDR1 LNHDA and CDR2 SQIVND (reference sequence). Trimming removed 4 bases from V and 5 bases from J, with 11 bases in between. CDR3 length: 14 amino acids. The CDR3 here is CASSTLDGNEKLFF. For the CDR3, the DNA is TGTGCCAGTAGTACGTTGGACGGGAATGAAAAACTGTTTTTT.